The 20 T cell receptor beta chains below all came from one sample that was sequenced in a study of T cell changes during pregnancy in multiple sclerosis. Generated by immunoSEQ multiplex PCR, the TCRdb table keeps only in-frame clones and is missing some. The sample has tens of thousands of clones, roughly 94% seen once. Sequences were derived from peripheral blood, sampled in the third trimester of pregnancy. These TCRs come from a female donor with multiple sclerosis, enrolled in a pregnancy study.

The chain has TRBV16 and TRBJ1-2, with D unresolved. V was cut by 3 bases and J by 5 bases, with 19 bases left in between. CDR3 length: 16 residues. Germline CDR1 is KGHSY and CDR2 is FQNENV. In DNA, the CDR3 is TGTGCCAGCAGCCAGAAGATCGCCGACTACGGGTATGGCTACACCTTC. Protein sequence: CASSQKIADYGYGYTF.

The V gene is TRBV5-4, the J gene TRBJ2-3, with 9 bases lining up with TRBD1. J was trimmed by 4 bases and V by 4 bases; bases with no gene match: 4. Germline CDR1 SGHNT, CDR2 YYREEE (reference sequence). CDR3 length: 14 residues. The CDR3 spells CASSLRTGADTQYF. The CDR3 DNA reads as TGTGCCAGCAGCCTACGGACAGGGGCAGATACGCAGTATTTT.

J is TRBJ1-2 and V is TRBV19, with 9 bases that match TRBD1. The CDR3 sequence is 16 residues long. The ends lost 5 bases at V and 2 bases at J; junction bases unmatched: 9. Germline loops: CDR1 LNHDA, CDR2 SQIVND (reference sequence). The CDR3: CASSPGQGTKNYGYTF. The CDR3 nucleotides are TGTGCCAGTAGTCCGGGACAGGGTACCAAAAACTATGGCTACACCTTC.

The chain carries TRBV4-2 and TRBJ2-5, with 9 bases that match TRBD2. The CDR3 totals 16 residues. Germline CDR1 reads LGHNA; CDR2 reads YNFKEQ. Trimming removed 2 bases from V and 5 bases from J; junction bases left unmatched: 9. CDR3 in DNA: TGTGCCAGCAGCCAACCGCGGGGGGGCGGGGTGGAGACCCAGTACTTC. Translating it yields CASSQPRGGGVETQYF.

The J gene is TRBJ2-2, the V gene TRBV2; a weak D match, TRBD1 (6 bases). Trimming stripped 5 bases from V and 2 bases from J, with 9 bases between. Per the germline V gene, CDR1 is SNHLY and CDR2 is FYNNEI. The length of the CDR3 is 14 residues. CDR3 loop: CASSSDRNTGELFF. CDR3 sequence (DNA): TGTGCCAGCAGTTCGGACAGAAACACCGGGGAGCTGTTTTTT.

This chain joins TRBV10-3 and TRBJ1-2; D unclear. CDR3 length: 13 residues. Germline V gene data show CDR1 as ENHRY and CDR2 as SYGVKD. The V and J ends lost 2 bases and 6 bases respectively, with 10 bases between them. CDR3 in amino acids: CAISERQADGYTF. The CDR3 region has the DNA TGTGCCATCAGTGAGCGGCAGGCCGATGGCTACACCTTC.

The chain uses TRBV5-4 and TRBJ2-7, with 14 bases fitting TRBD2. Germline lookup yields CDR1 SGHNT and CDR2 YYREEE (reference sequence). Trimming at V came to 4 bases and at J to 2 bases, leaving 8 bases not matched to a gene. CDR3 length equals 17 residues. For the CDR3, the DNA is TGTGCCAGCAGCCTCATGACTAGCGGGGGGGCCCCCTACGAGCAGTACTTC. Its translation: CASSLMTSGGAPYEQYF. The variable domain in full, with the rest retrieved from reference TRBV5-4 and TRBJ2-7, is ETGVTQSPTHLIKTRGQQVTLRCSSQSGHNTVSWYQQALGQGPQFIFQYYREEENGRGNFPPRFSGLQFPNYSSELNVNALELDDSALYLCASSLMTSGGAPYEQYFGPGTRLTVT.

The J gene is TRBJ2-5, the V gene TRBV30, with TRBD2 identical over 10 bases. From germline, CDR1 is GTSNPN and CDR2 SVGIG (reference sequence). J was trimmed by 3 bases and V by 3 bases; bases with no gene match: 19. The CDR3 contains 19 residues. CDR3 DNA sequence: TGTGCCTGGAGGGTAAATGAGGCTAGCGGGGGCCGTTACAAAGAGACCCAGTACTTC. This encodes CAWRVNEASGGRYKETQYF.

The chain links TRBV19 to TRBJ1-3, with TRBD1 matching 7 bases. The CDR3 loop spans 14 amino acids. The germline gives CDR1 LNHDA, CDR2 SQIVND (reference sequence). With V trimmed by 4 bases and J by 3 bases, 3 bases remained unmatched. The CDR3 reads CASSNRGRGNTIYF. The CDR3 nucleotides read TGTGCCAGTAGTAACAGGGGCCGTGGAAACACCATATATTTT.

The genes are TRBV6-5 and TRBJ1-1, with TRBD1 matching over 8 bases. CDR3 length: 15 residues. Germline-derived CDR1 and CDR2 are MNHEY and SVGAGI. V was clipped by 1 base and J by 5 bases; unmatched bases: 6. DNA of the CDR3: TGTGCCAGCAGTTACTATACAGGGGGGGGGACTGAAGCTTTCTTT. Its translation is CASSYYTGGGTEAFF.

The rearrangement uses TRBV18 and TRBJ2-7, with TRBD1 matching over 7 bases. Germline V gene data show CDR1 as KGHSH and CDR2 as LQKENI. CDR3 length: 14 residues. Unmatched junction bases numbered 5, after V lost 5 bases and J lost 1 base. This CDR3 reads CASSVAGGSYEQYF. The CDR3 coding sequence is TGTGCCAGCTCAGTCGCAGGGGGTTCCTACGAGCAGTACTTC.

CDR3 coding DNA: TGCAGCGTTGGACGGGATGAGCAGTTCTTC. Protein product: CSVGRDEQFF. The chain links TRBV29-1 to TRBJ2-1; D ambiguous. CDR1 is SQVTM and CDR2 is ANQGSEA in the germline V gene. CDR3 length: 10 amino acids. Trimming pared 4 bases from V and 8 bases from J, leaving 6 bases between.

This clone came up once. This rearrangement joins TRBV7-8 to TRBJ1-3; D gene uncertain. CDR1 SGHVS and CDR2 FQNEAQ come from the germline V gene. The CDR3 is 13 residues long. Trimming pared 2 bases from V and 0 bases from J, leaving 2 bases between. CDR3 sequence: CASSLRSGNTIYF. The CDR3 DNA follows: TGTGCCAGCAGCTTACGCTCTGGAAACACCATATATTTT.

The V and J genes are TRBV5-1 and TRBJ2-3; D is unclear. Germline V lookup: CDR1 SGHRS, CDR2 YFSETQ. The V gene lost 4 bases and the J gene lost 6 bases, with 9 bases spanning the gap. The CDR3 is made up of 12 amino acids. The CDR3 nucleotides read TGCGCCAGCAGCGCCGTCGGGGATACGCAGTATTTT. Translated, it gives CASSAVGDTQYF. Combining the CDR3 with reference TRBV5-1 and TRBJ2-3 gives the whole variable domain KAGVTQTPRYLIKTRGQQVTLSCSPISGHRSVSWYQQTPGQGLQFLFEYFSETQRNKGNFPGRFSGRQFSNSRSEMNVSTLELGDSALYLCASSAVGDTQYFGPGTRLTVL.

The V and J genes are TRBV7-7 and TRBJ2-1; D uncertain. Between the trimmed V and J ends, which lost 2 bases and 5 bases, there was a span of 10 bases. Germline-derived CDR1 and CDR2 are SSHAT and FNYEAQ (reference sequence). The CDR3 runs 14 residues. This CDR3 is CASSLSVGHNEQFF. For the CDR3, the DNA is TGTGCCAGCAGCTTATCCGTTGGCCACAATGAGCAGTTCTTC.

The V and J genes are TRBV29-1 and TRBJ2-2; 9 positions agree with TRBD1. Germline V lookup: CDR1 SQVTM, CDR2 ANQGSEA. Trimming at V came to 6 bases and at J to 1 base, leaving 9 bases not matched to a gene. This CDR3 region has 16 residues. The CDR3 region has the DNA TGCAGCGTGATATCCGGGGGACAGGGGAACACCGGGGAGCTGTTTTTT. It translates to CSVISGGQGNTGELFF.

The CDR3 region is CASSPEQGALSYNEQFF. CDR3 in DNA: TGTGCCAGCAGCCCAGAACAGGGGGCCCTCTCCTACAATGAGCAGTTCTTC. The chain combines TRBV7-6 with TRBJ2-1; 9 nucleotides line up with TRBD1. The CDR3 loop spans 17 amino acids. Unmatched junction bases numbered 8, after V lost 5 bases and J lost 0 bases. CDR1 is SGHVS and CDR2 is FNYEAQ in the germline V gene.

This chain uses TRBV11-2 with TRBJ2-1; D remains ambiguous. The germline gives CDR1 SGHAT, CDR2 FQNNGV. The CDR3 has 13 residues. Trimming pared 6 bases from V and 7 bases from J, leaving 13 bases between. The CDR3: CASSSGSLNEQFF. CDR3 nucleotide sequence: TGTGCCAGCAGTTCCGGGTCACTTAATGAGCAGTTCTTC.

This rearrangement joins TRBV19 to TRBJ1-2; 10 bases fit TRBD1. CDR3 size: 15 residues. Germline CDR1 LNHDA, CDR2 SQIVND (reference sequence). V was clipped by 5 bases and J by 4 bases; unmatched bases: 7. The CDR3 nucleotides are TGTGCCAGTAGTCTTGACAGGGGGCTTGCCTATGGCTACACCTTC. Translating gives CASSLDRGLAYGYTF.

The chain is built from TRBV9 and TRBJ2-5; the match to TRBD2 covers 7 bases. The CDR3 runs 16 residues. J gave up 1 base and V 0 bases, and 6 bases lay outside the gene matches. Germline V gives CDR1 SGDLS, CDR2 YYNGEE. The CDR3 sequence is CASSVGVASGQETQYF. The CDR3 DNA sequence: TGTGCCAGCAGCGTAGGGGTGGCTAGCGGCCAAGAGACCCAGTACTTC.